Presented here are 23 T cell receptor beta chains from one specimen sequenced in a study of cytomegalovirus exposure and HLA in healthy donors (dated by TCRdb to the late 2010s). Library prep was done by the immunoSEQ multiplex PCR assay. The multiplex PCR relied on a mix of 60 forward primers for TCR Vbeta segments and 13 reverse primers for TCR Jbeta segments. TCRdb stores this immuneACCESS table with in-frame sequences only. Part of the clones is absent; in the studies checked, under half of the shortfall reflects unresolved V genes, and no reason is known for the rest. For this sample, the table gives 150,000 or so clones. The biggest ten clones account for 2.2% of the sample. Input material: PBMCs. The receptors originated from a woman aged 18-35 years in good health and CMV-seronegative.

V and J are TRBV10-3 and TRBJ1-6, with 7 bases that match TRBD1. Germline assignment: CDR1 ENHRY and CDR2 SYGVKD. The CDR3 contains 18 residues. J was trimmed by 0 bases and V by 11 bases; bases with no gene match: 16. CDR3 sequence reads: CASRGGGTESSYNSPLHF. The DNA for the CDR3 is TGTGCCTCACGAGGAGGGGGGACAGAGAGCTCCTATAATTCACCCCTCCACTTT.

This chain joins TRBV2 and TRBJ1-6, with D possibly being TRBD1 (6 bases). CDR3 length equals 15 residues. V lost 2 bases, J lost 9 bases, and 14 bases lay in between. Germline values: CDR1 SNHLY, CDR2 FYNNEI. The CDR3 loop is CASSESRQEISPLHF. The CDR3 DNA sequence: TGTGCCAGCAGTGAATCCCGACAGGAAATTTCACCCCTCCACTTT.

This chain links TRBV18 with TRBJ2-1; TRBD2 agrees at 8 bases. V was pared by 3 bases and J by 6 bases, with 13 bases of the junction left unmatched. This CDR3 is built from 17 residues. CDR1 is KGHSH, CDR2 LQKENI, per germline. The CDR3 DNA is TGTGCCAGCTCACCCCAACCCCCGGGACTAGTCCCCAATGAGCAGTTCTTC. This encodes CASSPQPPGLVPNEQFF.

The chain uses TRBV7-3 and TRBJ2-6; possible D gene TRBD1, 6 bases. This CDR3 spans 15 amino acids. V was shortened by 1 base and J by 2 bases, with 6 bases between the two germline ends. Per the germline V gene, CDR1 is SGHTA and CDR2 is FQGTGA. CDR3 residues: CASSLNRAGANVLTF. The CDR3 nucleotides read TGTGCCAGCAGCTTAAACAGGGCTGGGGCCAACGTCCTGACTTTC.

This rearrangement joins TRBV19 to TRBJ2-1; D ambiguous. Germline assignment: CDR1 LNHDA and CDR2 SQIVND (reference sequence). This CDR3 has 11 residues. Trimming pared 5 bases from V and 6 bases from J, leaving 5 bases between. CDR3 DNA sequence: TGTGCCAGTAGTTCGCGCAATGAGCAGTTCTTC. Translating it yields CASSSRNEQFF.

The chain has TRBV15 and TRBJ2-1; TRBD1 aligns across 9 bases. Per germline, CDR1 LNHNV and CDR2 YYDKDF (reference sequence). The CDR3 spans 15 residues. V trimming: 0 bases; J trimming: 4 bases; junction bases outside the gene matches: 1. DNA for the CDR3: TGTGCCACCAGCAGAGAACAGGGGGCTTACAATGAGCAGTTCTTC. This translates into CATSREQGAYNEQFF.

This sequence joins TRBV12-1 and TRBJ1-1; the table's D gene call, TRBD1, was not cross checked with the DNA. TRBV12-1 constitutes a pseudogene. The CDR3 is 17 residues long. CDR3 nucleotides: TGTGCCAGCAGCTTTCCCGCGAAGGGACAGGGGCACACTGAAGCTTTCTTT. As protein: CASSFPAKGQGHTEAFF.

The chain is built from TRBV4-3 and TRBJ2-1; TRBD2 agrees at 9 bases. The germline CDR1 and CDR2 sequences are LGHNA and YSLEER. The CDR3 is made up of 15 amino acids. J gave up 4 bases and V 0 bases, and 1 base lay outside the gene matches. The CDR3 is CASSQDSGSYNEQFF. CDR3 coding DNA: TGCGCCAGCAGCCAAGATAGCGGGAGTTACAATGAGCAGTTCTTC.

This chain links TRBV27 with TRBJ2-7, with D maybe TRBD2 (6 bases). V was pared by 6 bases and J by 5 bases, with 17 bases between. CDR3 length: 14 amino acids. Germline V gene data show CDR1 as MNHEY and CDR2 as SMNVEV (reference sequence). In DNA form, the CDR3 reads TGTGCCAGCAGGGCCCGCGGGACTCACCACGAGCAGTACGTC. This encodes CASRARGTHHEQYV.

V is TRBV6-6 and J is TRBJ1-6, with a weak D call TRBD1 (6 bases). Germline values: CDR1 MNHNY, CDR2 SVGAGI (reference sequence). This CDR3 has 16 residues. Trimming shortened V by 6 bases and J by 14 bases, and 26 bases separated the two germline ends. The CDR3 DNA follows: TGTGCCAGCAGCCAAAGAACAGGGAGCCCAGAATTGGCCCTCCACTTT. This encodes CASSQRTGSPELALHF.

Comment on this clone: The identical CDR3 is also encoded by other nucleotide sequences in the sample. The V gene is TRBV19, the J gene TRBJ1-2; D remains unclear. V was shortened by 5 bases and J by 5 bases, with 6 bases between the two germline ends. CDR1 is LNHDA, CDR2 SQIVND, per germline (reference sequence). CDR3 size: 11 residues. CDR3 DNA sequence: TGTGCCAGTAGTTCCGGGTATGGCTACACCTTC. This codes for CASSSGYGYTF.

This chain links TRBV4-3 with TRBJ2-1; 8 nucleotides agree with TRBD2. Germline values: CDR1 LGHNA, CDR2 YSLEER. Trimming took 5 bases from V and 6 from J; bases not matched to a gene: 9. The CDR3 totals 15 residues. CDR3 loop: CASSGRGTRGNEQFF. The CDR3 nucleotides are TGCGCCAGCAGCGGACGAGGGACTAGGGGCAATGAGCAGTTCTTC.

The chain couples TRBV19 to TRBJ2-1, with D maybe TRBD1 (5 bases). V was clipped by 2 bases and J by 0 bases, with 11 bases between them. Germline V gene lookup returns CDR1 LNHDA and CDR2 SQIVND (reference sequence). This CDR3 contains 16 residues. This CDR3 reads CASSILHRGSYNEQFF. DNA for the CDR3: TGTGCCAGTAGTATACTCCATAGGGGCTCCTACAATGAGCAGTTCTTC.

The chain links TRBV18 to TRBJ2-3; tentatively, D is TRBD1 (6 bases). The germline CDR1 and CDR2 sequences are KGHSH and LQKENI. The V end lost 3 bases, the J end lost 5 bases, and 12 bases lay between the germline ends. CDR3 length: 14 residues. This CDR3 is CASSPGQTRDTQYF. CDR3 bases: TGTGCCAGCTCACCCGGACAGACTCGAGATACGCAGTATTTT.

V is TRBV29-1 and J is TRBJ2-5, with 10 positions matching TRBD1. The V gene end was trimmed by 4 bases and the J gene end by 0 bases; junction bases not matched to a gene: 11. This CDR3 is 17 amino acids long. CDR1 and CDR2 from the germline V gene are SQVTM and ANQGSEA. CDR3 region: CSVVPLDRGTHQETQYF. CDR3 in DNA: TGCAGCGTTGTCCCATTGGACAGGGGGACCCACCAAGAGACCCAGTACTTC.

The chain combines TRBV29-1 with TRBJ2-5; 11 nucleotides align to TRBD1. The germline V gene has CDR1 SQVTM and CDR2 ANQGSEA. Trimming at V came to 6 bases and at J to 5 bases, leaving 11 bases not matched to a gene. This CDR3 region has 15 residues. The CDR3 is CSVTERTGGEETQYF. In nucleotides, the CDR3 is TGCAGCGTAACCGAAAGGACAGGGGGCGAGGAGACCCAGTACTTC.

The V gene is TRBV27, the J gene TRBJ1-1, with D hard to call. There are 14 residues in the CDR3. V gave up 2 bases and J gave up 4 bases, with 11 bases separating them. CDR1 and CDR2 (germline): MNHEY, SMNVEV (reference sequence). The CDR3, as DNA: TGTGCCAGCAGTTTAGGCCCGGGGATCACTGAAGCTTTCTTT. This gives the protein CASSLGPGITEAFF.

This chain links TRBV30 with TRBJ2-5; D is possibly TRBD2 (5 bases). The length of the CDR3 is 14 residues. The ends were cut back, 2 bases at V and 7 bases at J, with 17 bases in the middle. CDR1 is GTSNPN and CDR2 is SVGIG in the germline V gene (reference sequence). The CDR3 reads CAWSPRLYGGTQYF. Here the CDR3 DNA reads TGTGCCTGGAGTCCCAGGCTTTATGGAGGGACCCAGTACTTC.

V usage is TRBV2 and J usage is TRBJ2-3, with 7 bases lining up with TRBD1. J was trimmed by 0 bases and V by 5 bases; bases with no gene match: 5. CDR1 SNHLY and CDR2 FYNNEI come from the germline V gene. The CDR3 length is 15 residues. The CDR3 loop is CASSPRGISTDTQYF. The CDR3 DNA reads TGTGCCAGCAGTCCCAGGGGGATTAGCACAGATACGCAGTATTTT.

The rearrangement joins TRBV29-1 to TRBJ2-5, with 9 bases aligning to TRBD1. V shed 2 bases, J shed 5 bases, and the junction held 6 bases outside the gene matches. The germline V gene encodes CDR1 SQVTM and CDR2 ANQGSEA. The CDR3 has 14 amino acids. The CDR3 nucleotides are TGCAGCGTTGAACTCCCGGACAGGGGCGAGACCCAGTACTTC. Encoded protein: CSVELPDRGETQYF.

The chain carries TRBV6-5 and TRBJ1-5; possible D gene TRBD1, 5 bases. Germline values: CDR1 MNHEY, CDR2 SVGAGI. The CDR3 extends over 15 amino acids. Trimming removed 6 bases from V and 0 bases from J, with 12 bases in between. The CDR3 region has the DNA TGTGCCAGCAGGTCGACAGTGTATAGCAATCAGCCCCAGCATTTT. Its translation: CASRSTVYSNQPQHF.

The chain carries TRBV27 and TRBJ1-6; 7 nucleotides agree with TRBD1. CDR1 is MNHEY and CDR2 is SMNVEV in the germline V gene (reference sequence). Germline trimming cut 10 bases from V and 3 bases from J; bases unmatched to any gene: 9. This CDR3 spans 15 amino acids. This CDR3 is CATAPGQYYNSPLHF. In nucleotides, the CDR3 is TGTGCCACCGCTCCGGGACAGTACTATAATTCACCCCTCCACTTT.

The chain recombines TRBV2 with TRBJ2-7; D gene uncertain. Deletions cut 4 bases from V and 6 bases from J, with 7 bases between. CDR1 is SNHLY and CDR2 is FYNNEI in the germline V gene. The CDR3 has 11 amino acids. The CDR3 reads CASSAPVEQYF. The CDR3 region has the DNA TGTGCCAGCAGTGCTCCCGTCGAGCAGTACTTC.